The rows below give T cell receptor beta chains drawn from one sample of a study of early T cells in non-severe SARS-CoV-2 infection. TCRdb passed the 5' RACE reads through MiXCR, listing each CDR3 protein once. The sample includes some 49,000 distinct CDR3 sequences, around 4% seen only once; the top ten take 5.5% to 6.5%. Sequences were obtained from whole blood. These receptor sequences come from an adult who was a healthcare worker with PCR-confirmed SARS-CoV-2 infection or an uninfected control (not recorded which). Each CDR3 is given with its conserved first and last residue. The order of the fields is CDR3 DNA, CDR3 protein, D gene, clone size, CDR3 length, J gene, V gene. D genes are given only for firm matches. Size is omitted from some rows. Given values are once, few, many or a class for expanded clones.

DNA: TGTGCCAGCAGCTTAGTCGTTGCAGTCTATAACACCGGGGAGCTGTTTTTT
CDR3: CASSLVVAVYNTGELFF
D: NA
size: many
length: 17
J: TRBJ2-2
V: TRBV7-2

DNA: TGTGCCAGCAGATTCGGTGGGTCCTTCTATAATTCACCCCTCCACTTT
CDR3: CASRFGGSFYNSPLHF
D: NA
size: many
length: 16
J: TRBJ1-6
V: TRBV6-5

DNA: TGCAGTGCTGCTAGCGGGGGGCTCCCCTACAATGAGCAGTTCTTC
CDR3: CSAASGGLPYNEQFF
D: TRBD2
size: many
length: 15
J: TRBJ2-1
V: TRBV20-1

DNA: TGCGCCAGCAGCCAAGTCGTAGCCGACCTCTCCTATGGCTACACCTTC
CDR3: CASSQVVADLSYGYTF
D: NA
size: few
length: 16
J: TRBJ1-2
V: TRBV4-1

DNA: TGTGCCAGCAGTGAGTCTCTGAGCACAGATACGCAGTATTTT
CDR3: CASSESLSTDTQYF
D: NA
size: many
length: 14
J: TRBJ2-3
V: TRBV12-3/TRBV12-4

DNA: TGTGCCAGCAGTGAAGCGGGACTAGCGGCCTACGAGCAGTACTTC
CDR3: CASSEAGLAAYEQYF
D: TRBD2
size: many
length: 15
J: TRBJ2-7
V: TRBV6-1

DNA: TGTGCCAGCAGCTTAATGGGCGGGAGCTCCTACAATGAGCAGTTCTTC
CDR3: CASSLMGGSSYNEQFF
D: TRBD2
size: many
length: 16
J: TRBJ2-1
V: TRBV7-3

DNA: TGTGCCTGGAGTGTCCCAACAGGACTAGCGGGAGGAAGCACAGATACGCAGTATTTT
CDR3: CAWSVPTGLAGGSTDTQYF
D: TRBD2
size: many
length: 19
J: TRBJ2-3
V: TRBV30

DNA: TGCGCCAGCAGCTTTGGGACTAGCGGTTCCTACAATGAGCAGTTCTTC
CDR3: CASSFGTSGSYNEQFF
D: TRBD2
size: NA
length: 16
J: TRBJ2-1
V: TRBV5-1

DNA: TGTGCCAGCAGTAGACAGGGCCCCGGGGAGCTGTTTTTT
CDR3: CASSRQGPGELFF
D: TRBD1
size: NA
length: 13
J: TRBJ2-2
V: TRBV6-2/TRBV6-3

DNA: TGTGCCAGCAGTTCTGCGACAGTTTACACCTTC
CDR3: CASSSATVYTF
D: NA
size: many
length: 11
J: TRBJ1-2
V: TRBV6-5

DNA: TGTGCCACCACCAGCGGGCAGGGGGCAAACACCGGGGAGCTGTTTTTT
CDR3: CATTSGQGANTGELFF
D: TRBD1
size: many
length: 16
J: TRBJ2-2
V: TRBV24-1

DNA: TGCAGCGTTCTTAAGGGGACAGGGGATGAAAAACTGTTTTTT
CDR3: CSVLKGTGDEKLFF
D: TRBD1
size: few
length: 14
J: TRBJ1-4
V: TRBV29-1

DNA: TGTGCCAGCTCCCCCCCCCAGAACTACGAGCAGTACTTC
CDR3: CASSPPQNYEQYF
D: NA
size: many
length: 13
J: TRBJ2-7
V: TRBV18

DNA: TGTGCCAGCAGCCCGAGCCCCGCCAATGAGCAGTTCTTC
CDR3: CASSPSPANEQFF
D: NA
size: many
length: 13
J: TRBJ2-1
V: TRBV9

DNA: TGTGCCAGTAGTACGACGGTCGCCTACGAGCAGTACTTC
CDR3: CASSTTVAYEQYF
D: NA
size: many
length: 13
J: TRBJ2-7
V: TRBV19

DNA: TGTGCCAGCAGCTTGGGGCCTCCGACCGGGGAGCTGTTTTTT
CDR3: CASSLGPPTGELFF
D: NA
size: many
length: 14
J: TRBJ2-2
V: TRBV5-5

DNA: TGCAGTGCTAGAAGACGGAATAGTGGCAATCAGCCCCAGCATTTT
CDR3: CSARRRNSGNQPQHF
D: NA
size: many
length: 15
J: TRBJ1-5
V: TRBV20-1

DNA: TGCAGTGCTTTTTCCCAGGGGAACACTGAAGCTTTCTTT
CDR3: CSAFSQGNTEAFF
D: NA
size: many
length: 13
J: TRBJ1-1
V: TRBV20-1

DNA: TGTGCCAGTGGAACCGGGACTAGCGGTTTCTACAATGAGCAGTTCTTC
CDR3: CASGTGTSGFYNEQFF
D: TRBD2
size: NA
length: 16
J: TRBJ2-1
V: TRBV28

DNA: TGTGCCAGTAGTATAGGGACAGGGGGTTGGAATGAGCAGTTCTTC
CDR3: CASSIGTGGWNEQFF
D: TRBD1
size: many
length: 15
J: TRBJ2-1
V: TRBV19

DNA: TGTGCCAGCACCGTGGACCGTACTCAAGAGACCCAGTACTTC
CDR3: CASTVDRTQETQYF
D: NA
size: few
length: 14
J: TRBJ2-5
V: TRBV7-2

DNA: TGTGCCAACTCAAAGACCAGGGGAGATACGCAGTATTTT
CDR3: CANSKTRGDTQYF
D: NA
size: many
length: 13
J: TRBJ2-3
V: TRBV2

DNA: TGCAGCGCCGCCGGGAATAGTGAGACCCAGTACTTC
CDR3: CSAAGNSETQYF
D: NA
size: many
length: 12
J: TRBJ2-5
V: TRBV29-1

DNA: TGCGCCAGCAGTGAAGTCTGGGGGACCCAGTACTTC
CDR3: CASSEVWGTQYF
D: NA
size: NA
length: 12
J: TRBJ2-5
V: TRBV10-1

DNA: TGTGCCAGCAGCGTAGCTGGGACAGGGGACACCGGGGAGCTGTTTTTT
CDR3: CASSVAGTGDTGELFF
D: TRBD1
size: many
length: 16
J: TRBJ2-2
V: TRBV9

DNA: TGCGCCAGCAGCTTGGCCCCACCGGGACAAAACACTGAAGCTTTCTTT
CDR3: CASSLAPPGQNTEAFF
D: NA
size: many
length: 16
J: TRBJ1-1
V: TRBV5-1

DNA: TGTGCCAGCAGCCCGGGGACAACTGGAAACACCATATATTTT
CDR3: CASSPGTTGNTIYF
D: NA
size: many
length: 14
J: TRBJ1-3
V: TRBV7-7

DNA: TGTGCCATTGCCACCGAGGGGAGCTCCTACAATGAGCAGTTCTTC
CDR3: CAIATEGSSYNEQFF
D: NA
size: NA
length: 15
J: TRBJ2-1
V: TRBV6-2/TRBV6-3

DNA: TGCGCCAGCAGCTTGGAAGTAGGGGGCGTTTCGTATACGCAGTATTTT
CDR3: CASSLEVGGVSYTQYF
D: TRBD1
size: many
length: 16
J: TRBJ2-3
V: TRBV5-1

DNA: TGTGCCAGCTCACCAGACGGGGAGCTGTTTTTT
CDR3: CASSPDGELFF
D: NA
size: NA
length: 11
J: TRBJ2-2
V: TRBV18

DNA: NA
CDR3: CASSEGQGMKNCFF
D: NA
size: NA
length: 14
J: TRBJ1-4
V: TRBV5-1

DNA: TGTGCCAGCAGCTTCGGCGGCCCTAGTAACTATGGCTACACCTTC
CDR3: CASSFGGPSNYGYTF
D: NA
size: many
length: 15
J: TRBJ1-2
V: TRBV7-2

DNA: TGTGCCAGCAGCCGTACCCAGGGGGTCGGGGAGCTGTTTTTT
CDR3: CASSRTQGVGELFF
D: TRBD1
size: few
length: 14
J: TRBJ2-2
V: TRBV7-3

DNA: TGCGCCAGCGGCCGACAAGCGGGCACCGGGGAGCTGTTTTTT
CDR3: CASGRQAGTGELFF
D: NA
size: few
length: 14
J: TRBJ2-2
V: TRBV5-1

DNA: TGTGCCAGCAGCTTATGGGAATGGGATGAAGCTTTCTTT
CDR3: CASSLWEWDEAFF
D: NA
size: many
length: 13
J: TRBJ1-1
V: TRBV11-2

DNA: TGTGCCAGCAGCTTGGCCGTGCTAGCGGGCACAGATACGCAGTATTTT
CDR3: CASSLAVLAGTDTQYF
D: TRBD2
size: few
length: 16
J: TRBJ2-3
V: TRBV5-8

DNA: TGTGCCATCAAGGGACAAGGGGATACCTACGAGCAGTACTTC
CDR3: CAIKGQGDTYEQYF
D: NA
size: many
length: 14
J: TRBJ2-7
V: TRBV10-3

DNA: TGTGCCAGCAGTGAAGAAGGGGCCCAACAGGGGTTCATTCAGTACTTC
CDR3: CASSEEGAQQGFIQYF
D: TRBD1
size: few
length: 16
J: TRBJ2-4
V: TRBV6-1

DNA: TGCGCCAGCAGCTTCAAGCGGGATTACACAGATACGCAGTATTTT
CDR3: CASSFKRDYTDTQYF
D: TRBD2
size: many
length: 15
J: TRBJ2-3
V: TRBV5-1

DNA: TGTGCTAGTGGTTTCAGGCAGCCCCAGCATTTT
CDR3: CASGFRQPQHF
D: NA
size: few
length: 11
J: TRBJ1-5
V: TRBV12-5

DNA: TGTGCCAGCAGACTGGGACAGGGGGCCTATGGCTACACCTTC
CDR3: CASRLGQGAYGYTF
D: TRBD1
size: many
length: 14
J: TRBJ1-2
V: TRBV6-2/TRBV6-3

DNA: TGCAGTGTTAGGACAGGGGTTGGCTACACCTTC
CDR3: CSVRTGVGYTF
D: TRBD1
size: many
length: 11
J: TRBJ1-2
V: TRBV20-1

DNA: TGTGCCAGCAGCCGGGACAGGGGTTACGAGCAGTACTTC
CDR3: CASSRDRGYEQYF
D: TRBD1
size: many
length: 13
J: TRBJ2-7
V: TRBV12-3/TRBV12-4

DNA: TGTGCCATCAGTAACAGCTCTGGAAACACCATATATTTT
CDR3: CAISNSSGNTIYF
D: NA
size: many
length: 13
J: TRBJ1-3
V: TRBV10-3

DNA: TGTGCCACCAGTGATCCTACTCGGGGGAATGAGCAGTTCTTC
CDR3: CATSDPTRGNEQFF
D: NA
size: many
length: 14
J: TRBJ2-1
V: TRBV24-1

DNA: TGCGCCAGCAGCCAAGACAGGAACACTGAAGCTTTCTTT
CDR3: CASSQDRNTEAFF
D: NA
size: NA
length: 13
J: TRBJ1-1
V: TRBV4-1

DNA: TGTGCCAGCAGCAACAACGGCTATGGCTACACCTTC
CDR3: CASSNNGYGYTF
D: NA
size: many
length: 12
J: TRBJ1-2
V: TRBV6-2/TRBV6-3

DNA: TGTGCCAGCAGGGACAGGGAGAATGAGCAGTACTTC
CDR3: CASRDRENEQYF
D: TRBD1
size: few
length: 12
J: TRBJ2-7
V: TRBV6-5

DNA: TGTGCCATCAGGGGACATACGAGCAATCAGCCCCAGCATTTT
CDR3: CAIRGHTSNQPQHF
D: NA
size: few
length: 14
J: TRBJ1-5
V: TRBV10-3

DNA: TGTGCCATCAAGGGACAGGGGGACGGGGAGACCCAGTACTTC
CDR3: CAIKGQGDGETQYF
D: TRBD1
size: many
length: 14
J: TRBJ2-5
V: TRBV10-3

DNA: TGCGCCAGCAGCGGACAGATTTACAATGAGCAGTTCTTC
CDR3: CASSGQIYNEQFF
D: NA
size: NA
length: 13
J: TRBJ2-1
V: TRBV10-1